The rows below give T cell receptor beta chains drawn from one sample of a study of cytomegalovirus exposure and HLA in healthy donors. The table came from immunoSEQ multiplex PCR; TCRdb's copy has only in-frame clones and leaves some out. The sample shows some 190,000 clones, 70% to 80% of them seen only once. The sample was PBMCs. The receptors come from a woman younger than 45 in good health and CMV-seropositive. Each CDR3 is given with its conserved first and last residue. The order of the fields is V gene, D gene, clone size, J gene, CDR3 protein, CDR3 DNA. A D gene is named only where the DNA matches it firmly. Some rows mark clone size as missing; the rest say once, few, many or name a class of expanded clone.

v_gene: TRBV9; d_gene: TRBD1; abundance: .; j_gene: TRBJ2-7; CDR3aa: CASSDGQAYEQYF; CDR3nt: TGTGCCAGCAGCGACGGACAGGCCTACGAGCAGTACTTC
v_gene: TRBV29-1; d_gene: TRBD1; abundance: .; j_gene: TRBJ1-4; CDR3aa: CSVGQGNGGEKLFF; CDR3nt: TGCAGCGTCGGACAGGGGAACGGGGGTGAAAAACTGTTTTTT
v_gene: TRBV6-5; d_gene: TRBD1; abundance: .; j_gene: TRBJ2-7; CDR3aa: CASSYQGTGSTYEQYF; CDR3nt: TGTGCCAGCAGTTATCAGGGGACAGGGTCCACCTACGAGCAGTACTTC
v_gene: TRBV9; d_gene: TRBD2; abundance: .; j_gene: TRBJ2-1; CDR3aa: CASSVGGGVIYEQFF; CDR3nt: TGTGCCAGCAGCGTAGGGGGGGGAGTAATATATGAGCAGTTCTTC
v_gene: TRBV6-5; d_gene: .; abundance: .; j_gene: TRBJ1-2; CDR3aa: CASSRRGFGYGYTF; CDR3nt: TGTGCCAGCAGCCGCAGGGGATTTGGCTATGGCTACACCTTC
v_gene: TRBV7-8; d_gene: TRBD1; abundance: .; j_gene: TRBJ2-7; CDR3aa: CASSKEPGQASDEQYF; CDR3nt: TGTGCCAGCAGCAAAGAACCGGGACAGGCTAGTGACGAGCAGTACTTC
v_gene: TRBV4-1; d_gene: TRBD1; abundance: .; j_gene: TRBJ2-1; CDR3aa: CASSQDIGTGHYNEQFF; CDR3nt: TGCGCCAGCAGCCAAGATATCGGGACAGGGCACTACAATGAGCAGTTCTTC
v_gene: TRBV28; d_gene: TRBD2; abundance: .; j_gene: TRBJ2-3; CDR3aa: CASSQAGVVTDTQYF; CDR3nt: TGTGCCAGCAGTCAAGCGGGAGTGGTCACAGATACGCAGTATTTT
v_gene: TRBV27; d_gene: TRBD1; abundance: .; j_gene: TRBJ1-2; CDR3aa: CASSPSGQIYGYTF; CDR3nt: TGTGCCAGCAGTCCCTCGGGACAGATCTATGGCTACACCTTC
v_gene: TRBV19; d_gene: TRBD1; abundance: .; j_gene: TRBJ1-1; CDR3aa: CASATGTGGVSSAFF; CDR3nt: TGTGCCAGTGCCACCGGGACAGGGGGGGTGAGTTCAGCTTTCTTT
v_gene: TRBV11-3; d_gene: .; abundance: .; j_gene: TRBJ2-1; CDR3aa: CASSSGGGDPYNEQFF; CDR3nt: TGTGCCAGCAGCTCAGGAGGGGGCGACCCCTACAATGAGCAGTTCTTC
v_gene: TRBV25-1; d_gene: TRBD2; abundance: few; j_gene: TRBJ2-3; CDR3aa: CASSESRLASDTQYF; CDR3nt: TGTGCCAGCAGTGAATCCCGACTAGCCTCAGATACGCAGTATTTT
v_gene: TRBV11-3; d_gene: TRBD1; abundance: .; j_gene: TRBJ2-7; CDR3aa: CASSGRDRGYEQYF; CDR3nt: TGTGCCAGCAGCGGCCGGGACAGGGGCTACGAGCAGTACTTC
v_gene: TRBV6-1; d_gene: .; abundance: .; j_gene: TRBJ1-5; CDR3aa: CASSGQVHQPQHF; CDR3nt: TGTGCCAGCAGTGGACAGGTTCATCAGCCCCAGCATTTT
v_gene: TRBV11-3; d_gene: .; abundance: .; j_gene: TRBJ1-2; CDR3aa: CASSLDRGINYGYTF; CDR3nt: TGTGCCAGCAGCTTAGATCGCGGTATTAACTATGGCTACACCTTC
v_gene: TRBV6-1; d_gene: TRBD1; abundance: .; j_gene: TRBJ2-7; CDR3aa: CASKQDRAHSLEQYF; CDR3nt: TGTGCCAGCAAACAGGACAGGGCCCATTCCCTCGAGCAGTACTTC
v_gene: TRBV11-2; d_gene: .; abundance: .; j_gene: TRBJ2-5; CDR3aa: CASSLDRRSETQYF; CDR3nt: TGTGCCAGCAGCTTAGATCGGCGTAGCGAGACCCAGTACTTC
v_gene: TRBV6-5; d_gene: TRBD2; abundance: .; j_gene: TRBJ2-7; CDR3aa: CASSRTSASYEQYF; CDR3nt: TGTGCCAGCAGTCGGACTAGCGCCTCCTACGAGCAGTACTTC
v_gene: TRBV7-6; d_gene: .; abundance: .; j_gene: TRBJ2-3; CDR3aa: CASSSPSGGGTDTQYF; CDR3nt: TGTGCCAGCAGCTCCCCATCGGGGGGCGGCACAGATACGCAGTATTTT
v_gene: TRBV28; d_gene: TRBD1; abundance: .; j_gene: TRBJ2-7; CDR3aa: CASSWGTVSEQYF; CDR3nt: TGTGCCAGCAGTTGGGGGACAGTTAGCGAGCAGTACTTC
v_gene: TRBV28; d_gene: TRBD1; abundance: .; j_gene: TRBJ1-3; CDR3aa: CASRDPGQGLGNTIYF; CDR3nt: TGTGCCAGCAGGGACCCGGGACAGGGGTTAGGAAACACCATATATTTT
v_gene: TRBV7-8; d_gene: .; abundance: .; j_gene: TRBJ2-5; CDR3aa: CASSFGQGQETQYF; CDR3nt: TGTGCCAGCAGCTTCGGGCAGGGCCAAGAGACCCAGTACTTC
v_gene: TRBV28; d_gene: TRBD1; abundance: .; j_gene: TRBJ1-3; CDR3aa: CASSRTGGNTIYF; CDR3nt: TGTGCCAGCAGTCGGACAGGCGGAAACACCATATATTTT
v_gene: TRBV5-6; d_gene: TRBD1; abundance: .; j_gene: TRBJ1-2; CDR3aa: CASSFGTASYGYTF; CDR3nt: TGTGCCAGCAGCTTCGGGACAGCTAGCTATGGCTACACCTTC
v_gene: TRBV11-2; d_gene: .; abundance: .; j_gene: TRBJ2-7; CDR3aa: CASSPRPIDRPYEQYF; CDR3nt: TGTGCCAGCAGCCCAAGACCCATTGACAGACCCTACGAGCAGTACTTC
v_gene: TRBV5-5; d_gene: .; abundance: few; j_gene: TRBJ1-2; CDR3aa: CASSLALGQGAGGYTF; CDR3nt: TGTGCCAGCAGCTTGGCTTTGGGACAAGGGGCCGGTGGCTACACCTTC
v_gene: TRBV9; d_gene: TRBD2; abundance: .; j_gene: TRBJ2-7; CDR3aa: CASSVGTSGEFYEQYF; CDR3nt: TGTGCCAGCAGCGTAGGGACTAGCGGGGAATTTTACGAGCAGTACTTC
v_gene: TRBV5-6; d_gene: .; abundance: .; j_gene: TRBJ1-5; CDR3aa: CASSLGQIPNAPQHF; CDR3nt: TGTGCCAGCAGCTTGGGACAGATACCCAATGCGCCCCAGCATTTT
v_gene: TRBV11-2; d_gene: .; abundance: .; j_gene: TRBJ2-1; CDR3aa: CASRPRVLNEQFF; CDR3nt: TGTGCCAGCAGACCCCGGGTTTTGAATGAGCAGTTCTTC
v_gene: TRBV18; d_gene: .; abundance: .; j_gene: TRBJ1-5; CDR3aa: CASSPRGFSQPQHF; CDR3nt: TGTGCCAGCTCACCCAGGGGCTTCAGTCAGCCCCAGCATTTT
v_gene: TRBV7-9; d_gene: .; abundance: .; j_gene: TRBJ2-1; CDR3aa: CASSPTRLAYNEQFF; CDR3nt: TGTGCCAGCAGCCCTACTAGGCTGGCCTACAATGAGCAGTTCTTC
v_gene: TRBV7-2; d_gene: .; abundance: .; j_gene: TRBJ1-3; CDR3aa: CASSSRSGGNTIYF; CDR3nt: TGTGCCAGCAGCTCCCGGTCGGGAGGAAACACCATATATTTT
v_gene: TRBV10-3; d_gene: TRBD2; abundance: .; j_gene: TRBJ2-1; CDR3aa: CAISEALAGGPSVNEQFF; CDR3nt: TGTGCCATCAGTGAGGCACTAGCGGGAGGGCCGAGTGTTAATGAGCAGTTCTTC
v_gene: TRBV21-1; d_gene: .; abundance: .; j_gene: TRBJ2-2; CDR3aa: CASDLIRRTGELFF; CDR3nt: TGTGCCAGTGACCTAATCCGGCGGACCGGGGAGCTGTTTTTT
v_gene: TRBV6-6; d_gene: TRBD1; abundance: .; j_gene: TRBJ1-1; CDR3aa: CASSPQDRGVPAAFF; CDR3nt: TGTGCCAGCAGTCCGCAAGACAGGGGCGTCCCGGCAGCTTTCTTT
v_gene: TRBV6-1; d_gene: TRBD1; abundance: .; j_gene: TRBJ1-2; CDR3aa: CASRRTGGYGYTF; CDR3nt: TGTGCCAGCAGGAGGACAGGGGGGTATGGCTACACCTTC
v_gene: TRBV19; d_gene: TRBD1; abundance: .; j_gene: TRBJ2-4; CDR3aa: CATGPTGELAKNIQYF; CDR3nt: TGTGCCACCGGACCAACAGGGGAGTTAGCCAAAAACATTCAGTACTTC
v_gene: TRBV19; d_gene: .; abundance: few; j_gene: TRBJ1-1; CDR3aa: CASSPRGVTEAFF; CDR3nt: TGTGCCAGTAGTCCCAGGGGAGTTACTGAAGCTTTCTTT
v_gene: TRBV7-2; d_gene: .; abundance: .; j_gene: TRBJ2-1; CDR3aa: CASSEQGQTYNEQFF; CDR3nt: TGTGCCAGCAGCGAACAAGGACAGACTTACAATGAGCAGTTCTTC
v_gene: TRBV7-8; d_gene: .; abundance: .; j_gene: TRBJ2-7; CDR3aa: CASRRTTDFEQYF; CDR3nt: TGTGCCAGCAGGAGAACTACCGACTTCGAGCAGTACTTC
v_gene: TRBV14; d_gene: .; abundance: .; j_gene: TRBJ1-3; CDR3aa: CASSQQGYGNTIYF; CDR3nt: TGTGCCAGCAGCCAGCAGGGTTACGGAAACACCATATATTTT
v_gene: TRBV27; d_gene: .; abundance: .; j_gene: TRBJ1-4; CDR3aa: CASSLGRGTNEKLFF; CDR3nt: TGTGCCAGCAGTCTAGGGAGGGGAACTAATGAAAAACTGTTTTTT